This T cell receptor (beta chain) was identified in a study of blood T cell repertoires in COVID-19. Across the study: Both acute and convalescent COVID-19 samples were obtained from the United States, Italy and Spain. In each case, the material was cDNA or gDNA derived from T cells, B-cell-depleted T cells, or PBMCs.

CDR3 size: 14 residues. V was trimmed by 2 bases and J by 5 bases, leaving 10 bases between them. Germline V gene data show CDR1 as SGHDT and CDR2 as YYEEEE. Per the authors' pipeline: The assay estimated nucleated cells by amplifying reference gene primers. Method: immunoSEQ multiplex PCR; TCRdb's copy keeps in-frame clones and lacks some. V and J calls and clone size are as listed in that table; D and trimming were resolved from the DNA. The repertoire holds roughly 42,000 clones, with about 88% as singletons. J is TRBJ2-2 and V is TRBV5-6; D remains ambiguous. Specimen: peripheral blood. The clonotype comes from a human donor in a cohort sampled during active COVID-19. The CDR3 DNA is TGTGCCAGCAGCTTCGGTACCGGTACCGGGGAGCTGTTTTTT. It codes for CASSFGTGTGELFF. Using reference TRBV5-6 and TRBJ2-2 for the parts outside the CDR3, the full variable domain is DAGVTQSPTHLIKTRGQQVTLRCSPKSGHDTVSWYQQALGQGPQFIFQYYEEEERQRGNFPDRFSGHQFPNYSSELNVNALLLGDSALYLCASSFGTGTGELFFGEGSRLTVL.